The 30 T cell receptor beta chains below were found in one sample sequenced in a study of blood T cell repertoires in COVID-19. The repertoire was sequenced with immunoSEQ multiplex PCR; TCRdb's copy has only in-frame clones and lacks some. The sample consists of 150,000 to 180,000 clones, 80% to 90% of them appearing once. The sample comprised peripheral blood. The receptors were sampled from a woman aged 70 to 79 with acute or convalescent COVID-19.

This chain links TRBV12-3 or TRBV12-4 with TRBJ1-1; D is ambiguous. The CDR3 length is 12 residues. V was shortened by 3 bases and J by 3 bases, with 5 bases between the two germline ends. In DNA form, the CDR3 reads TGTGCCAGCAGTTTCGGGTACACTGAAGCTTTCTTT. It yields the protein CASSFGYTEAFF.

This clone showed up just a few times. Mismatch with germline at one junction end may stem from a read error. The chain joins TRBV29-1 to TRBJ1-4, with 8 bases that match TRBD1. Germline loops: CDR1 SQVTM, CDR2 ANQGSEA. The CDR3 length is 12 residues. CDR3 region: CSVEDLGTGQLF. In nucleotides, the CDR3 is TGCAGCGTTGAAGATCTTGGGACAGGACAACTTTTT.

The chain is built from TRBV5-1 and TRBJ2-2; 9 bases match TRBD1. Germline loops: CDR1 SGHRS, CDR2 YFSETQ. This CDR3 region has 15 residues. J lost 6 bases, V lost 4 bases, and 7 bases had no gene match. CDR3 bases: TGCGCCAGCAGCCGGGACAGGGATCGTGCCGGGGAGCTGTTTTTT. This gives the protein CASSRDRDRAGELFF.

The chain combines TRBV19 with TRBJ1-2, with 10 bases lining up with TRBD1. V shed 7 bases and J 4 bases; nucleotides not matched to a gene: 12. The CDR3 spans 16 residues. CDR1 is LNHDA, CDR2 SQIVND, per germline (reference sequence). CDR3 nucleotides: TGTGCCAGTACCCGAACCGGGACAGGGGCCCTCTATGGCTACACCTTC. Translating gives CASTRTGTGALYGYTF.

The chain is built from TRBV5-1 and TRBJ2-1, with 7 bases lining up with TRBD1. The CDR3 sequence is 17 residues long. Germline-derived CDR1 and CDR2 are SGHRS and YFSETQ. V shed 4 bases, J shed 1 base, and the junction held 11 bases outside the gene matches. CDR3: CASSLSGQARSYNEQFF. The CDR3 DNA is TGCGCCAGCAGCCTCTCCGGACAGGCCAGGTCCTACAATGAGCAGTTCTTC.

Points on this clone: Additional DNA sequences in this sample encode the identical CDR3. The chain recombines TRBV2 with TRBJ1-6; 9 bases are a match to TRBD1. Germline-derived CDR1 and CDR2 are SNHLY and FYNNEI. V gave up 4 bases and J gave up 7 bases; unmatched junction bases: 5. CDR3 length equals 15 residues. The CDR3 here is CASSASGQGNSPLHF. CDR3 coding DNA: TGTGCCAGCAGTGCCTCGGGACAGGGCAATTCACCCCTCCACTTT.

The chain employs TRBV11-3 and TRBJ2-7; D is possibly TRBD2 (6 bases). Germline CDR1 is SGHNT and CDR2 is YENEEA. The CDR3 sequence is 17 residues long. Between the trimmed V and J ends, which lost 3 bases and 3 bases, there was a span of 21 bases. The CDR3 is CASSFYPSGGPLYEQYV. CDR3 nucleotides: TGTGCCAGCAGCTTTTACCCTTCCGGGGGTCCCCTCTACGAGCAGTACGTC.

V usage is TRBV7-9 and J usage is TRBJ2-1; D unresolved. Germline loops: CDR1 SEHNR, CDR2 FQNEAQ (reference sequence). The CDR3 contains 15 residues. Trimming took off 6 bases at V and 1 base at J, with 13 bases between the two ends. For the CDR3, the DNA is TGTGCCAGCAGTTTCGGCCGGAGATCCTACAATGAGCAGTTCTTC. Amino acid sequence: CASSFGRRSYNEQFF. Variable domain in full (rest from reference TRBV7-9 and TRBJ2-1): DTGVSQNPRHKITKRGQNVTFRCDPISEHNRLYWYRQTLGQGPEFLTYFQNEAQLEKSRLLSDRFSAERPKGSFSTLEIQRTEQGDSAMYLCASSFGRRSYNEQFFGPGTRLTVL.

The chain uses TRBV27 and TRBJ2-5; a weak D match, TRBD2 (5 bases). Germline V gene sequence: CDR1 MNHEY, CDR2 SMNVEV (reference sequence). Trimming shortened V by 6 bases and J by 3 bases, and 20 bases separated the two germline ends. The CDR3 totals 16 residues. CDR3 nucleotides: TGTGCCAGCAGCCTGAAAAAGAGGGCCCCAGAAGAGACCCAGTACTTC. Protein: CASSLKKRAPEETQYF.

The gene calls are TRBV6-5 and TRBJ1-1; D unclear. The CDR3 covers 13 residues. Deletions cut 5 bases from V and 1 base from J, with 8 bases between. Germline values: CDR1 MNHEY, CDR2 SVGAGI. Here the CDR3 reads CASSPGPNTEAFF. The CDR3 nucleotides are TGTGCCAGCAGTCCCGGTCCGAACACTGAAGCTTTCTTT.

This chain uses TRBV28 with TRBJ2-4; 9 bases line up with TRBD1. The CDR3 loop spans 15 amino acids. CDR1 is MDHEN, CDR2 SYDVKM, per germline. Trimming took 4 bases from V and 1 from J; bases not matched to a gene: 2. The CDR3 bases are TGTGCCAGCAGTTCGGACAGGGGTGCCAAAAACATTCAGTACTTC. Translated: CASSSDRGAKNIQYF.

This clone was seen only once. The V and J genes are TRBV28 and TRBJ1-2; 7 bases fit TRBD1. Trimming took 7 bases from V and 7 from J; bases not matched to a gene: 6. The CDR3 has 12 amino acids. Germline CDR1 and CDR2: MDHEN and SYDVKM. CDR3 in amino acids: CASTDREGGYTF. DNA of the CDR3: TGTGCCAGCACCGACAGGGAAGGTGGCTACACCTTC.

The chain couples TRBV3-1 (or the pseudogene TRBV3-2) to TRBJ2-3; possibly TRBD2 for D (5 bases). V gave up 3 bases and J gave up 2 bases, with 9 bases separating them. This CDR3 comprises 14 residues. The germline gives CDR1 LGHDT, CDR2 YNNKEL (reference sequence). CDR3 DNA sequence: TGTGCCAGCAGCCAGCGGGTCCACACAGATACGCAGTATTTT. Its translation is CASSQRVHTDTQYF.

This chain connects TRBV7-2 to TRBJ1-2, with TRBD1 matching over 9 bases. The germline gives CDR1 SGHTA, CDR2 FQGNSA. The CDR3 sequence is 15 residues long. V shed 5 bases and J 3 bases; nucleotides not matched to a gene: 7. DNA for the CDR3: TGTGCCAGCAGCCAAGGAAGGACAGGGGACTATGGCTACACCTTC. Translating gives CASSQGRTGDYGYTF.

V is TRBV13 and J is TRBJ1-1; 7 nucleotides align to TRBD1. The CDR3 covers 13 residues. The V gene end was trimmed by 2 bases and the J gene end by 4 bases; junction bases not matched to a gene: 1. Germline loops: CDR1 PRHDT, CDR2 FYEKMQ (reference sequence). The CDR3 DNA sequence: TGTGCCAGCAGCTTACCAGGGGGCACTGAAGCTTTCTTT. Its protein product is CASSLPGGTEAFF.

The chain has TRBV4-1 and TRBJ2-5, with TRBD2 matching over 14 bases. Losses at the gene ends were 0 bases for V and 9 bases for J; bases not matched to a gene: 12. CDR1 and CDR2 from the germline V gene are MGHRA and YSYEKL. The CDR3 length is 18 residues. Written as DNA, the CDR3 is TGCGCCAGCAGCCAAGAAGGGACTAGCGGGGGCAGTCGGGTCGCCCAGTACTTC. Amino acids: CASSQEGTSGGSRVAQYF.

CDR3 protein: CASRPEWSTEAFF. CDR3 nucleotide sequence: TGTGCCAGCAGACCAGAGTGGAGCACTGAAGCTTTCTTT. The chain employs TRBV5-5 and TRBJ1-1; D remains unclear. Trimming shortened V by 5 bases and J by 4 bases, and 12 bases separated the two germline ends. The germline V gene has CDR1 SGHKS and CDR2 YYEKEE (reference sequence). CDR3 length: 13 residues.

The rearrangement uses TRBV5-1 and TRBJ2-1; D may be TRBD2 (6 bases). CDR1 is SGHRS, CDR2 YFSETQ, per germline. V was trimmed by 2 bases and J by 8 bases, leaving 20 bases between them. This CDR3 contains 16 residues. The CDR3 is CASSFEDAPRGDEQFF. The DNA of the CDR3 is TGCGCCAGCAGCTTTGAGGACGCCCCCCGCGGGGATGAGCAGTTCTTC.

The V and J genes are TRBV10-2 and TRBJ2-7; TRBD2 is a possible D gene (6 bases). V gave up 3 bases and J gave up 4 bases, with 10 bases separating them. Germline CDR1 reads WSHSY; CDR2 reads SAAADI. CDR3 length equals 13 residues. Here the CDR3 reads CASSEAGGYEQYF. DNA of the CDR3: TGCGCCAGCAGTGAAGCCGGAGGGTACGAGCAGTACTTC.

This clone appeared a few times. This chain joins TRBV7-2 and TRBJ1-5; tentatively, D is TRBD1 (6 bases). Trimming shortened V by 3 bases and J by 6 bases, and 9 bases separated the two germline ends. The germline V gene encodes CDR1 SGHTA and CDR2 FQGNSA. The CDR3 has 13 amino acids. CDR3 sequence reads: CASSLSGVQPQHF. CDR3 bases: TGTGCCAGCAGCTTGTCAGGGGTTCAGCCCCAGCATTTT.

The rearrangement joins TRBV5-8 to TRBJ2-2; the D is unclear. Trimming took off 0 bases at V and 3 bases at J, with 6 bases between the two ends. This CDR3 has 14 amino acids. Germline V CDR1 and CDR2: SGHTS, YDEGEE. CDR3 region: CASSLASHTGELFF. For the CDR3, the DNA is TGTGCCAGCAGCTTGGCGAGTCACACCGGGGAGCTGTTTTTT.

The chain couples TRBV7-9 to TRBJ1-2; 7 bases fit TRBD1. With 11 bases clipped from V and 1 base from J, the junction kept 7 bases outside the gene matches. The CDR3 extends over 13 amino acids. Germline loops: CDR1 SEHNR, CDR2 FQNEAQ (reference sequence). The DNA for the CDR3 is TGTGCCGGACCGGGACAGCATAACTATGGCTACACCTTC. This codes for CAGPGQHNYGYTF.

This chain uses TRBV11-2 with TRBJ2-5, with 11 bases identical to TRBD2. From germline, CDR1 is SGHAT and CDR2 FQNNGV. The CDR3 covers 16 residues. The V gene end was trimmed by 4 bases and the J gene end by 1 base; junction bases not matched to a gene: 5. CDR3 amino acids: CASSYTSGGPQETQYF. In DNA, the CDR3 is TGTGCCAGCAGCTATACTAGCGGGGGACCCCAAGAGACCCAGTACTTC.

The V call is TRBV5-1, the J call TRBJ1-4; TRBD1 agrees at 7 bases. This CDR3 contains 15 residues. The V segment lost 6 bases and the J segment 5 bases; nucleotides outside the gene matches: 10. Germline assignment: CDR1 SGHRS and CDR2 YFSETQ. For the CDR3, the DNA is TGCGCCAGCACCATTTCCGGGACAGCAAATGAAAAACTGTTTTTT. Protein sequence: CASTISGTANEKLFF.

This chain links TRBV5-1 with TRBJ1-5, with 10 bases matching TRBD1. The V segment lost 2 bases and the J segment 0 bases; nucleotides outside the gene matches: 5. Germline values: CDR1 SGHRS, CDR2 YFSETQ. The CDR3 length is 17 residues. As DNA, the CDR3 is TGCGCCAGCAGCTTAACCGGGACAGGGGATAGCAATCAGCCCCAGCATTTT. It specifies CASSLTGTGDSNQPQHF. The full variable domain, rest sourced from reference TRBV5-1 and TRBJ1-5, is KAGVTQTPRYLIKTRGQQVTLSCSPISGHRSVSWYQQTPGQGLQFLFEYFSETQRNKGNFPGRFSGRQFSNSRSEMNVSTLELGDSALYLCASSLTGTGDSNQPQHFGDGTRLSIL.

The V call is TRBV12-3 or TRBV12-4, the J call TRBJ2-5; 7 nucleotides align to TRBD2. The CDR3 is 13 residues long. The V gene end was trimmed by 7 bases and the J gene end by 4 bases; junction bases not matched to a gene: 6. This chain's CDR3 is CASTTGEGETQYF. CDR3 nucleotide sequence: TGTGCCAGCACCACCGGGGAGGGAGAGACCCAGTACTTC.

The gene calls are TRBV19 and TRBJ2-3, with 8 bases matching TRBD1. V shed 10 bases, J shed 2 bases, and the junction held 23 bases outside the gene matches. CDR3 length: 19 amino acids. Germline CDR1 and CDR2: LNHDA and SQIVND (reference sequence). This CDR3 is CATIGPGQAHSYSTDTQYF. In DNA, the CDR3 is TGTGCCACCATTGGACCGGGACAGGCTCATTCCTACTCCACAGATACGCAGTATTTT.

V gene TRBV28 combines with J gene TRBJ2-5, with TRBD2 matching 12 bases. J lost 5 bases, V lost 6 bases, and 1 base had no gene match. Germline loops: CDR1 MDHEN, CDR2 SYDVKM. The CDR3 is made up of 13 amino acids. CDR3 sequence reads: CASRGTSGETQYF. CDR3 DNA: TGTGCCAGCAGAGGGACTAGCGGGGAGACCCAGTACTTC.

In its sample, this clone was seen once. V and J are TRBV19 and TRBJ1-1, with a weak D call TRBD1 (5 bases). This CDR3 region has 13 residues. The V gene lost 8 bases and the J gene lost 5 bases, with 15 bases spanning the gap. CDR1 and CDR2 from the germline V gene are LNHDA and SQIVND (reference sequence). The DNA of the CDR3 is TGTGCCAGTTCGTTCGCGGAGGGGACTGAAGCTTTCTTT. This encodes CASSFAEGTEAFF.

The rearrangement joins TRBV7-9 to TRBJ1-1; D call uncertain. Trimming took 1 base from V and 1 from J, leaving 10 bases between them. The CDR3 length is 15 residues. Germline CDR1 and CDR2: SEHNR and FQNEAQ (reference sequence). The CDR3 DNA reads as TGTGCCAGCAGCTTAGTTTCTGCAGGGAACACTGAAGCTTTCTTT. Its translation is CASSLVSAGNTEAFF.